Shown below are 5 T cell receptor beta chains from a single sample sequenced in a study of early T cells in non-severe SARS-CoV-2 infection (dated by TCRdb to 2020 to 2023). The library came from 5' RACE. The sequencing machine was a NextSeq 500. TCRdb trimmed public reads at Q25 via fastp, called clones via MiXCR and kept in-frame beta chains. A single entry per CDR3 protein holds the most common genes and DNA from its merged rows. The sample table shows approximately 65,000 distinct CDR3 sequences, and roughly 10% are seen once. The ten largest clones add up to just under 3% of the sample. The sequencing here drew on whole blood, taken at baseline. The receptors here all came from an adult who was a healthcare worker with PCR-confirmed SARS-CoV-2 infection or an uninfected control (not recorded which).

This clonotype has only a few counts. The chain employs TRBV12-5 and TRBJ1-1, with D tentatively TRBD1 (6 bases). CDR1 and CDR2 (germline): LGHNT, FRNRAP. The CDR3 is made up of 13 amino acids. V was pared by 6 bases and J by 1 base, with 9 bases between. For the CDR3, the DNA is TGTGCTAGTGGGACAGGACCGAACACTGAAGCTTTCTTT. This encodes CASGTGPNTEAFF.

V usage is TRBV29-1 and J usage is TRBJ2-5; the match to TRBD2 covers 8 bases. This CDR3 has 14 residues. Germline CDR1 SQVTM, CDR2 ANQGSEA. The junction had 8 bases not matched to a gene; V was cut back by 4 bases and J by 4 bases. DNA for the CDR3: TGCAGCGTTGCGGGCGGGGGGCGCTCAGAGACCCAGTACTTC. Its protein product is CSVAGGGRSETQYF.

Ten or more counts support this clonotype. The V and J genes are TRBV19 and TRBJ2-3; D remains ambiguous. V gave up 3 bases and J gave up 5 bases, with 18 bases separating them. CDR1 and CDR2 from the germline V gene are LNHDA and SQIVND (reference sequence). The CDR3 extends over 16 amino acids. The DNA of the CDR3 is TGTGCCAGTAGTATCCCCCCAGGCCGCTCGGGAGATACGCAGTATTTT. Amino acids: CASSIPPGRSGDTQYF.

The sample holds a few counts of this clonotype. CDR3 sequence reads: CSVETTGGGAAEAFF. In DNA, the CDR3 is TGCAGCGTTGAAACCACCGGGGGCGGGGCAGCTGAAGCTTTCTTT. The chain carries TRBV29-1 and TRBJ1-1; D might be TRBD1 (6 bases). V was trimmed by 2 bases and J by 6 bases, leaving 19 bases between them. CDR1 is SQVTM, CDR2 ANQGSEA, per germline. CDR3 size: 15 residues.

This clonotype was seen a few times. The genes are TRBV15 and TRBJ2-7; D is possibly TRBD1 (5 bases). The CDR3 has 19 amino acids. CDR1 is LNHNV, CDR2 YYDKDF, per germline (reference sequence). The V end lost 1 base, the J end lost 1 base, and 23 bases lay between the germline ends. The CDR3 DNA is TGTGCCACCAGCAGAGTAGAGAGGACAAGACAGCTCCTTTCCTACGAGCAGTACTTC. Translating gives CATSRVERTRQLLSYEQYF.